These 14 T cell receptor beta chains were all obtained from the same sample, sequenced in a study of T cells in Graves' hyperthyroidism and ophthalmopathy. The CDR3 regions of TCR beta were amplified from RNA transcripts. HTBI primers were used for first-round RT-PCR of the TCR CDR3. TCRdb called the multiplex PCR reads again in MiXCR, with one record for every CDR3 protein. Of about 200,000 distinct CDR3 sequences listed, around 16% were seen once; the top ten hold over 45%. Sequencing was carried out using blood. Every receptor here comes from a woman aged 50 to 65 with Graves' hyperthyroidism.

At least ten counts were recorded for this clonotype. The gene calls are TRBV11-2 and TRBJ1-1; D perhaps matches TRBD1 (6 bases). The V gene lost 7 bases and the J gene lost 0 bases, with 15 bases spanning the gap. CDR1 SGHAT and CDR2 FQNNGV come from the germline V gene. The length of the CDR3 is 15 residues. The CDR3 DNA reads TGTGCCAGCACAGGCGGGACACTCTTGAACACTGAAGCTTTCTTT. This translates into CASTGGTLLNTEAFF.

This clonotype was detected ten times or more. This sequence joins TRBV29-1 and TRBJ2-5; D is tentatively TRBD1 or TRBD2 (5 bases each). Germline CDR1 and CDR2: SQVTM and ANQGSEA. V shed 4 bases and J shed 5 bases, with 11 bases lying between them. The CDR3 runs to 12 residues. The CDR3 bases are TGCAGCGTTGCGTGGGGGACCGAGACCCAGTACTTC. Protein product: CSVAWGTETQYF.

At least ten counts were recorded for this clonotype. The V and J genes are TRBV27 and TRBJ2-5; 9 nucleotides line up with TRBD1. The junction had 2 bases not matched to a gene; V was cut back by 6 bases and J by 3 bases. CDR1 is MNHEY, CDR2 SMNVEV, per germline (reference sequence). There are 13 residues in the CDR3. The CDR3 region is CASSWTGEETQYF. For the CDR3, the DNA is TGTGCCAGCAGCTGGACAGGGGAAGAGACCCAGTACTTC.

This clonotype was recorded many times. V is TRBV2 and J is TRBJ2-1; maybe TRBD2 (6 bases). Trimming pared 3 bases from V and 7 bases from J, leaving 16 bases between. CDR3 length: 15 residues. In germline, CDR1 is SNHLY, CDR2 FYNNEI. Here the CDR3 reads CASSDESSEKNEQFF. For the CDR3, the DNA is TGTGCCAGCAGTGATGAGTCTAGCGAGAAGAATGAGCAGTTCTTC.

V gene TRBV6-5 combines with J gene TRBJ2-5; D is perhaps TRBD2 (6 bases). Germline-derived CDR1 and CDR2 are MNHEY and SVGAGI. This CDR3 is 14 amino acids long. The V gene lost 2 bases and the J gene lost 3 bases, with 10 bases spanning the gap. DNA of the CDR3: TGTGCCAGCAGTTACGGGGGGTTTGAAGAGACCCAGTACTTC. This codes for CASSYGGFEETQYF.

The chain joins TRBV5-1 to TRBJ2-2; 11 bases fit TRBD2. CDR3 size: 15 residues. In germline, CDR1 is SGHRS, CDR2 YFSETQ. Trimming took 3 bases from V and 7 from J; bases not matched to a gene: 5. The CDR3 coding sequence is TGCGCCAGCAGCTATACTAGCGGGAGTAGCGGGGAGCTGTTTTTT. Translating gives CASSYTSGSSGELFF.

This clonotype appeared many times. The chain is built from TRBV29-1 and TRBJ2-7; 10 nucleotides align to TRBD2. The V and J ends lost 1 base and 5 bases, in that order; junction bases with no gene match: 5. CDR1 is SQVTM and CDR2 is ANQGSEA in the germline V gene. The length of the CDR3 is 14 residues. The CDR3 loop reads CSVEGLAGDDEQYF. CDR3 in DNA: TGCAGCGTTGAAGGCCTAGCGGGAGACGACGAGCAGTACTTC.

This clonotype was counted between two and nine times. The V gene is TRBV4-1, the J gene TRBJ1-2, with 9 bases matching TRBD1. Trimming removed 3 bases from V and 2 bases from J; junction bases left unmatched: 4. The CDR3 loop spans 15 amino acids. Germline values: CDR1 MGHRA, CDR2 YSYEKL. CDR3 DNA sequence: TGCGCCAGCAGCCACGGGACAGGGAAAAACTATGGCTACACCTTC. Translated: CASSHGTGKNYGYTF.

This clonotype was found many times. The CDR3 DNA reads as TGTGCCAGCAGTGTGATCCGCAAGCCGAAAGAGACCCAGTACTTC. Its protein is CASSVIRKPKETQYF. The chain carries TRBV6-1 and TRBJ2-5; D remains ambiguous. Germline assignment: CDR1 MNHNS and CDR2 SASEGT. This CDR3 is built from 15 residues. The V end was cut by 4 bases, the J end by 3 bases, with 15 bases between.

This CDR3 reads CSVRRLASTDTQYF. The CDR3 DNA sequence: TGCAGCGTGAGGCGTCTAGCGAGCACAGATACGCAGTATTTT. V is TRBV29-1 and J is TRBJ2-3; a weak D match, TRBD2 (6 bases). Germline-derived CDR1 and CDR2 are SQVTM and ANQGSEA. V shed 6 bases and J shed 0 bases, with 13 bases lying between them. This CDR3 has 14 amino acids.

In regard to this clonotype: A much larger clone lies one base from this, so it may be a read error. The chain joins TRBV7-9 to TRBJ2-5; tentatively, D is TRBD1 (5 bases). Germline-derived CDR1 and CDR2 are SEHNR and FQNEAQ (reference sequence). The CDR3 consists of 14 residues. Deletions cut 1 base from V and 6 bases from J, with 12 bases between. The CDR3 nucleotides read TGTGCCAGCAGCTTAGTGTCCAGGGAAAAGACCCAGTACTTC. Translation: CASSLVSREKTQYF.

The chain links TRBV6-1 to TRBJ2-2, with 11 bases fitting TRBD2. From germline, CDR1 is MNHNS and CDR2 SASEGT. Trimming at V came to 7 bases and at J to 2 bases, leaving 3 bases not matched to a gene. The CDR3 covers 15 residues. The CDR3 coding sequence is TGTGCCAGCAAACGACTAGCGGGAAACACCGGGGAGCTGTTTTTT. Its translation is CASKRLAGNTGELFF.

This clonotype has only one observation. The V gene is TRBV20-1, the J gene TRBJ2-5, with D tentatively TRBD2 (6 bases). The CDR3 has 13 residues. V gave up 6 bases and J gave up 0 bases, with 11 bases separating them. Germline CDR1 reads DFQATT; CDR2 reads SNEGSKA (reference sequence). The CDR3 nucleotides are TGCAGTGCGTTGCGGGGTTACCAAGAGACCCAGTACTTC. Amino acid sequence: CSALRGYQETQYF.

The chain recombines TRBV7-9 with TRBJ2-6; D is unclear. The germline V gene encodes CDR1 SEHNR and CDR2 FQNEAQ (reference sequence). The V end was cut by 3 bases, the J end by 0 bases, with 9 bases between. The CDR3 sequence is 16 residues long. The CDR3 DNA reads TGTGCCAGCAGCTTTCTCCTAACCTCTGGGGCCAACGTCCTGACTTTC. It specifies CASSFLLTSGANVLTF.